Detailed here is one TCR beta chain. Its antigen is not yet known. No qualities accompany the bases; no much larger clone lies one base away. The cohort comprised around 690 healthy bone marrow donors. At the time of sampling, all cohort members were nominally healthy, though unrecorded immune exposures were likely present. The donor tested CMV seropositive and was one of the 289 seropositive cohort members. Every donor gave a peripheral blood sample, and the peripheral blood mononuclear cells from that sample were used for TCR beta sequencing. Genomic DNA was extracted from the blood cell samples with the Qiagen DNeasy Blood Extraction Kit. This entry belongs to a study of cytomegalovirus exposure and HLA in healthy donors (dated by TCRdb to about 2017). Background on the whole study: In an earlier analysis of 587 of the donors, roughly 300 Gb of sequence data and 100 million or so unique TCR beta sequences from some 170 million T cells were reported. Every repertoire in the discovery cohort had been generated on one and the same sequencing platform. The later analysis used no new phenotypic data to find candidate immune exposures, relying instead on TCR beta sequences and their occurrence across donors. A separate validation cohort of 100 to 150 different subjects was used in addition to the roughly 670-subject first cohort. A later genetic analysis took genome-wide SNP genotypes for 398 of the 666 donors and used that subset as a discovery cohort. An earlier analysis of approximately 630 of the donors applied high-throughput TCR beta sequencing to assess whether each TCR beta V gene segment acted as functional or pseudogenic. In a later analysis, previously published TCR beta repertoires from several hundred donors were re-analyzed and high-resolution HLA genotyping was added so that TCR occurrence patterns could be studied. A few DR-DQ haplotypes were treated as single units for association and clustering because of strong linkage in the cohort. About 280 gigabases of sequencing data and around 80 million unique TCR sequences made up an early release that covered approximately 620 HLA-typed donors. Using immunosequencing, the study profiled T cell repertoires from 666 subjects and related those repertoires to cytomegalovirus serostatus. Typing coverage differed by locus: A, B, C, DRB1 and DQB1 were typed in roughly 620-630 donors, DQA1 in roughly 510, DPA1 in roughly 590, and DPB1 in 450 to 490. High-throughput TCR immunosequencing, statistical association of individual TCRs with disease status, and machine learning were combined to predict cytomegalovirus infection status. Of the roughly 400 genotyped donors, approximately 80% were placed in the genetic ancestry cluster associated with self-reported Caucasian donors. Donor age, sex, ethnicity and CMV serostatus were collected together with the repertoire data. Across around 400 genotyped donors of the cohort, an average of roughly 230,000 unique TCR beta nucleotide sequences per donor were sequenced, and 15% to 20% of those sequences were non-productive. Class I and class II HLA loci were covered by the typing at four-digit resolution. The study was designed to test whether signatures of past pathogen exposure could be identified by cataloging public T cell receptors.

Receptors were amplified or captured by the immunoSEQ multiplex PCR assay. For the multiplex PCR, a mixture combining 60 forward primers for TCR Vbeta segments and 13 reverse primers for TCR Jbeta segments was used. The CDR3 region of rearranged TCR beta genes was amplified from genomic DNA with a multiplex PCR assay. The amplified TCR beta libraries were sequenced on the Illumina HiSeq System as 87-base-pair reads. The paper's data handling went like this. A later analysis tallied roughly 76 million unique TCR beta chains across the 550 to 850 repertoires, and roughly 11 million of those chains were shared by two or more donors. A nearest-neighbor algorithm error-corrected the raw reads and collapsed the reads into unique sequences, merging closely related sequences to remove PCR and sequencing errors. CDR3 sequences were aligned to IMGT reference sequences to assign V, D and J gene segments. For a sequence to be retained, a match of at least six nucleotides to both a V gene segment and a J gene segment was required. A rearrangement counted as productive if the CDR3 had no stop codons and remained in frame with V and J, and every other rearrangement counted as non-productive. CDR3 was defined by IMGT convention, running from the second conserved V-encoded cysteine to the conserved J-encoded phenylalanine. The earlier analysis of some 600 of the donors excluded sequences that lacked an unambiguous match to a single V gene segment. An earlier analysis of around 600 of the donors classified V segments as functional when productive rearrangements were above 56.7% and as segregating when the standard deviation between donors was above 5%. A statistical classification framework was developed to diagnose cytomegalovirus status using the catalog of TCR beta chain sequences. A later analysis assigned V and J genes by comparing TCR nucleotide sequences with IMGT/GENE-DB human TR gene sequences. In a later analysis, CDR3 sequences and most-parsimonious VDJ recombination scenarios were assigned using the TCRdist pipeline. In a later analysis, each TCR beta chain was defined by its CDR3 amino acid sequence together with its V-gene family, and reads lacking a unique V-gene family were excluded. To address suspected cross-contamination and a sequencing artifact, a later analysis removed 550 to 750 highly shared, low-generation-probability nucleotide sequences. In a later analysis, a clonal expansion index was calculated for each public chain from normalized within-repertoire ranks of inferred template counts. A later analysis computed generation probabilities with a VDJ recombination model fitted to out-of-frame rearrangements, and checked the results against IGoR. Hypergeometric tests were used in a later analysis to score TCR-TCR, TCR-HLA and TCR-CMV co-occurrence, with a repertoire-size bias correction applied to the TCR pairs. To estimate false discovery rates, a later analysis permuted the HLA or CMV assignments 20 times. A later analysis grouped co-occurring TCRs with DBSCAN, adding TCRdist sequence similarity when clustering within HLA-allele-positive subsets. Repertoires with fewer than 30,000 or more than 120,000 public chains, plus five repertoires with anomalous nucleotide sharing, were excluded from co-occurrence clustering. TCRdb limited this immuneACCESS table to in-frame rearrangements with V and J called. A share of clones is missing; checked studies link under half to unresolved V genes, and the rest is unexplained. V and J calls and clone size are as listed in that table; D and trimming were resolved from the DNA. For this sample there are tens of thousands of clones; about 53% appear just once. The top ten clones comprise less than 7% of the sample.

Reading from cysteine to phenylalanine, the CDR3 counts 15 amino acids. Solely the CDR3 DNA is kept, with 45 bases framed from the first base. For CDR1 and CDR2, the germline V gene (reference sequence) lists SEHNR and FQNEAQ. V is reduced by 3 bases and J by 8 bases, leaving a spacing of 16 bases between them. Broader findings and caveats from the paper: Because counts were too low, some 16 rarely observed V segments, including chromosome 9 orphons, were excluded from the earlier analysis of about 500 of the donors. A later genetic analysis associated a missense DCLRE1C variant with V-gene and J-gene trimming of TCR beta chains, and an independent cohort replicated the association. A later analysis associated 15,000 or so TCR beta sequences with specific HLA alleles at a false discovery rate of 0.05. It was suggested by the authors that the approach could potentially be generalized to other disease states and immunological phenotypes. In a later analysis, most CMV-associated TCR beta chains were found to appear HLA-restricted, with HLA associations seemingly driven largely by CMV exposure. For the cohort, immune exposure information was limited to CMV serostatus. The classifier was reported to diagnose cytomegalovirus status with high specificity and sensitivity in both the original cohort and the validation cohort. Sequencing depth was assumed to be roughly uniform across donors in the presence/absence analyses, though that assumption may not hold. Because the 87-base-pair reads could not distinguish some IMGT-functional V segments, including TRBV6-2 and TRBV6-3, those segments were excluded. In a later analysis, TCR association rates were found to vary across HLA loci, with the most associated TCRs seen for DRB1 alleles and the fewest for HLA-C alleles. According to a later genetic analysis, donors in an Asian-associated ancestry cluster had fewer N-insertions in productive TCRs than the approximately 700-donor mean. Three of the identified cytomegalovirus-associated TCR beta chains were confirmed in vitro to be specific for cytomegalovirus antigens. When HLA alleles, especially DR and DQ, strongly co-occurred, TCR associations were difficult to assign to individual alleles. In a later analysis, several top co-occurrence clusters were reported to appear linked to parvovirus B19, influenza, CMV and Epstein-Barr virus. A total of fewer than 200 TCR beta chains were listed by the study as associated with cytomegalovirus. In an earlier analysis of fewer than 750 of the donors, most TCR beta V segments were observed in productive rearrangements about 87% or about 30% of the time, broadly matching IMGT annotations. In a later analysis, HLA-associated TCR beta chains were found to be more clonally expanded and to have lower generation probabilities than equally common non-associated chains. HLA typing was unavailable for some donors at each locus, so association tests used only the typed subset. Only TCR beta chains were sequenced in this cohort, and the absence of alpha or paired-chain data limited detectable features. A further reported finding was that TCR beta sequences accurately predicted the HLA-A and HLA-B alleles for most subjects in the first cohort. Across donors, most TCR sequences were observed very rarely, whereas some public TCRs were present in many individuals. A group of highly shared sequence variants was considered likely to be a technical artifact of the sequencing pipeline. Linkage disequilibrium might explain the correlated functional status among segregating V segments, but an unknown experimental factor could not be excluded.

The chain joins TRBV7-9 to TRBJ1-4; a weak D assignment points to TRBD1 (6 bases agree). Source material: PBMCs. The TCR was taken from a woman in her forties in good health and CMV-seropositive. The DNA is TGTGCCAGCAGCTTCTTGACAAGGGGGAGAGAAAAACTGTTTTTT. Its product reads: CASSFLTRGREKLFF.